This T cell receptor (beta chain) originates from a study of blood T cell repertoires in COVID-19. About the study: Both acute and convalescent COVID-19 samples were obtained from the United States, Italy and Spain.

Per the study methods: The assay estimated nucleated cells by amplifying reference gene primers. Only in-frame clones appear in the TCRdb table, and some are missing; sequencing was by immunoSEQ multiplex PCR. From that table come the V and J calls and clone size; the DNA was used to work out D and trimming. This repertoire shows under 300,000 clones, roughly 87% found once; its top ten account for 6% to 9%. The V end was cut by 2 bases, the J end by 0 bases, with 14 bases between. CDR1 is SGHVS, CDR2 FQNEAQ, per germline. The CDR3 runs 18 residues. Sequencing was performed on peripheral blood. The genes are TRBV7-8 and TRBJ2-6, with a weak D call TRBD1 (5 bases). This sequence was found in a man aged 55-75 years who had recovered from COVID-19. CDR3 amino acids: CASSLNPTDNSGANVLTF. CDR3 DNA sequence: TGTGCCAGCAGCTTAAACCCGACGGACAACTCTGGGGCCAACGTCCTGACTTTC.